Shown below are 14 T cell receptor beta chains from a single sample sequenced in a study of blood T cell repertoires in COVID-19. TCRdb's table, derived via immunoSEQ multiplex PCR, lists solely in-frame clones and lacks some. The sample includes over 150,000 clones, roughly 84% of them seen just once. Sequenced material: peripheral blood. The receptors stem from a man aged 40-55 years with acute or convalescent COVID-19.

In its sample, this clone was seen once. The chain recombines TRBV7-6 with TRBJ1-1, with 8 bases aligning to TRBD1. Germline V CDR1 and CDR2: SGHVS, FNYEAQ. The ends lost 1 base at V and 11 bases at J; junction bases unmatched: 9. The CDR3 runs 14 residues. The CDR3 spells CASSLGGQAGSAFF. CDR3 DNA: TGTGCCAGCAGCTTAGGGGGACAGGCAGGGTCGGCTTTCTTT.

The chain links TRBV19 to TRBJ1-2, with a tentative D call TRBD1 (5 bases). CDR1 is LNHDA and CDR2 is SQIVND in the germline V gene (reference sequence). Trimming left V 3 bases short and J 0 bases short, with 11 bases between. The CDR3 is 15 residues long. The DNA of the CDR3 is TGTGCCAGTAGTATCCGGGGGAGAGCTAACTATGGCTACACCTTC. This translates into CASSIRGRANYGYTF.

The V gene is TRBV14, the J gene TRBJ1-6; 8 positions match TRBD1. V lost 5 bases to trimming and J lost 11 bases; unmatched junction nucleotides: 11. This CDR3 region has 15 residues. Germline assignment: CDR1 SGHDN and CDR2 FVKESK. The CDR3 DNA follows: TGTGCCAGCAGCGAACAGGGGGGTATACTTGCACCCCTCCACTTT. This encodes CASSEQGGILAPLHF.

V usage is TRBV15 and J usage is TRBJ1-5; tentative D call: TRBD1 (6 bases). The germline V and J ends were trimmed by 3 bases and 3 bases, with 18 bases remaining between them. CDR1 is LNHNV and CDR2 is YYDKDF in the germline V gene (reference sequence). CDR3 length: 17 residues. CDR3 in amino acids: CATSRVDRRTDNQPQHF. CDR3 bases: TGTGCCACCAGCAGGGTTGACAGGAGAACTGACAATCAGCCCCAGCATTTT.

The CDR3 loop reads CASSTEAGSSYEQYF. CDR3 nucleotide sequence: TGTGCCAGCAGCACAGAGGCGGGGTCCTCCTACGAGCAGTACTTC. The rearrangement links TRBV6-5 to TRBJ2-7; D might be TRBD2 (6 bases). Germline CDR1 and CDR2: MNHEY and SVGAGI. CDR3 length equals 15 residues. Trimming cost V 6 bases and J 0 bases, with 15 bases left between them.

The CDR3 DNA sequence: TGCGCCAGCAGCTCTGGACAGTACACCGGGGAGCTGTTTTTT. Protein: CASSSGQYTGELFF. The V and J genes are TRBV5-1 and TRBJ2-2; D perhaps matches TRBD1 (6 bases). V shed 3 bases and J shed 3 bases, with 9 bases lying between them. The CDR3 loop spans 14 amino acids. Germline V gene lookup returns CDR1 SGHRS and CDR2 YFSETQ.

The rearrangement links TRBV18 to TRBJ2-5; D perhaps matches TRBD1 (5 bases). CDR1 KGHSH and CDR2 LQKENI come from the germline V gene. Trimming removed 6 bases at V and 9 bases at J, with 23 bases between. The CDR3 contains 15 residues. CDR3 sequence (DNA): TGTGCCAGCTCTCCCCGACAGACCCAAGAGTCGGCCCAGTACTTC. Its protein is CASSPRQTQESAQYF.

V usage is TRBV18 and J usage is TRBJ1-3; possibly TRBD1 for D (6 bases). Germline loops: CDR1 KGHSH, CDR2 LQKENI. The CDR3 loop spans 13 amino acids. V lost 5 bases and J 3 bases, leaving 8 bases between the germline ends. CDR3 residues: CASSGDIGNTIYF. CDR3 nucleotide sequence: TGTGCCAGCTCAGGGGACATTGGAAACACCATATATTTT.

The genes are TRBV5-6 and TRBJ2-5, with 8 bases fitting TRBD2. The CDR3 is made up of 14 amino acids. Germline loops: CDR1 SGHDT, CDR2 YYEEEE. The junction had 4 bases not matched to a gene; V was cut back by 2 bases and J by 4 bases. The CDR3 DNA follows: TGTGCCAGCAGCTTTGGACTAGCTTCAGAGACCCAGTACTTC. Translation: CASSFGLASETQYF.

V and J are TRBV21-1 and TRBJ1-4. TRBV21-1 is termed a pseudogene. The CDR3 contains 16 residues. This chain's CDR3 is CASSKDSPGNNEKLFF. As DNA, the CDR3 is TGTGCCAGCAGCAAAGATTCACCGGGAAATAATGAAAAACTGTTTTTT.

This chain uses TRBV30 with TRBJ2-2; 11 bases align to TRBD2. Germline V gene data show CDR1 as GTSNPN and CDR2 as SVGIG (reference sequence). The CDR3 contains 13 residues. V lost 8 bases and J lost 4; bases outside the gene matches: 3. The CDR3 region is CAHSGGATGELFF. Written as DNA, the CDR3 is TGTGCCCATAGCGGGGGGGCCACCGGGGAGCTGTTTTTT.

The chain couples TRBV2 to TRBJ2-1; perhaps TRBD1 as D (6 bases). Germline V lookup: CDR1 SNHLY, CDR2 FYNNEI. This CDR3 spans 16 amino acids. Trimming took off 3 bases at V and 7 bases at J, with 19 bases between the two ends. The CDR3 sequence is CASSDWLKGDKNEQFF. The CDR3 coding sequence is TGTGCCAGCAGTGACTGGTTAAAGGGGGACAAAAATGAGCAGTTCTTC.

A few counts support this clone. The V and J genes are TRBV15 and TRBJ2-5; 10 nucleotides agree with TRBD2. Germline trimming cut 0 bases from V and 4 bases from J; bases unmatched to any gene: 2. In germline, CDR1 is LNHNV, CDR2 YYDKDF (reference sequence). The CDR3 has 15 amino acids. The CDR3 nucleotides read TGTGCCACCAGCAGAGAAAGCGGGGGGGCAGAGACCCAGTACTTC. Encoded protein: CATSRESGGAETQYF.

The chain joins TRBV7-2 to TRBJ2-1, with D tentatively TRBD2 (5 bases). The CDR3 spans 14 residues. From germline, CDR1 is SGHTA and CDR2 FQGNSA. V was clipped by 4 bases and J by 1 base, with 8 bases between them. The CDR3 nucleotides read TGTGCCAGCAGCTCGGGGTTATCCTACAATGAGCAGTTCTTC. Residues: CASSSGLSYNEQFF.